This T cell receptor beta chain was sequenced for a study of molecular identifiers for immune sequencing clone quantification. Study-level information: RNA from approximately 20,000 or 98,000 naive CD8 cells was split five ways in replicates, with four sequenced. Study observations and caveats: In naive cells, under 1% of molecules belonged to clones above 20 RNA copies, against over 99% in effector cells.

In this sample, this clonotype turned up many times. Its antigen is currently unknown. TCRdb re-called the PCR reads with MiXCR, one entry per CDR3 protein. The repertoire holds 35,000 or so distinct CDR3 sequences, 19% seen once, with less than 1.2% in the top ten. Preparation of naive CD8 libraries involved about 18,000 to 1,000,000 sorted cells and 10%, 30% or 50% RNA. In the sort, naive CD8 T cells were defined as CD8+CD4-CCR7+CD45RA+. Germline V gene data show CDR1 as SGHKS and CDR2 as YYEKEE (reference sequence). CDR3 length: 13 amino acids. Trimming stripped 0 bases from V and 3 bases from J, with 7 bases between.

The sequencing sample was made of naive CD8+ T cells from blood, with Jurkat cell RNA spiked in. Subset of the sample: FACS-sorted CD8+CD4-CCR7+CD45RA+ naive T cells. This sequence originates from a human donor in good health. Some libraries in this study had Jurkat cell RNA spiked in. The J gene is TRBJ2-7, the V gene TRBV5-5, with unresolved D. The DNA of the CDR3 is TGTGCCAGCAGCTTGGCTTTTGGCTACGAGCAGTACTTC. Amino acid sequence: CASSLAFGYEQYF.